This T cell receptor beta chain was retrieved from a study of blood T cell repertoires in COVID-19. Study summary: Italy, Spain and the United States were the sources of the convalescent and acute COVID-19 samples.

This clone was found a few times. The CDR3 has 14 residues. The germline gives CDR1 MNHEY, CDR2 SVGAGI. J lost 4 bases, V lost 6 bases, and 6 bases had no gene match. Assay used: immunoSEQ multiplex PCR; TCRdb lists only in-frame clones, some missing. The sample consists of around 150,000 clones, 88% of them appearing once. The V call is TRBV6-5, the J call TRBJ2-7; 10 bases agree with TRBD1. The source is a man in his fifties or sixties with active or convalescent COVID-19. Sequencing used peripheral blood. The CDR3 DNA reads as TGTGCCAGCAGGGTGGGACAGGGGATTTACGAGCAGTACTTC. Its translation is CASRVGQGIYEQYF.